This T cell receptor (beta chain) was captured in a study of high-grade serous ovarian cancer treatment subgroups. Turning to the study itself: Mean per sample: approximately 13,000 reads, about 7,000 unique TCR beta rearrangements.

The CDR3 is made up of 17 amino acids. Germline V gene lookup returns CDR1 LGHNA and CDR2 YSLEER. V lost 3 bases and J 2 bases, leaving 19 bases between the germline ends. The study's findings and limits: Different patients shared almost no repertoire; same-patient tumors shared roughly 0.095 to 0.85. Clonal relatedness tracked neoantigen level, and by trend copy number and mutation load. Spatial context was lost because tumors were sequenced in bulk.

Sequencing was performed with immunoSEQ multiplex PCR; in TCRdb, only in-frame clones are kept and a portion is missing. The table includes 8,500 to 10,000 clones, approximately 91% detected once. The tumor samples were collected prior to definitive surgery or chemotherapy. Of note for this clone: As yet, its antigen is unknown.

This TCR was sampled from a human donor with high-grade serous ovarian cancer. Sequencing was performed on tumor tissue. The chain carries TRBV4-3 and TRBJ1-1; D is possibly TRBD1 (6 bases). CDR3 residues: CASSHYDRPGYNTEAFF. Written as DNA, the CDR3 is TGCGCCAGCAGCCATTACGACAGGCCCGGTTATAACACTGAAGCTTTCTTT.